This T cell receptor (beta chain) emerged from a study of siplizumab effects on memory and regulatory T cells. A remark on this clone: Its target is not known.

The method was immunoSEQ multiplex PCR; TCRdb's version includes in-frame clones alone and lacks a portion of them. This sample yields some 100,000 clones, of which approximately 92% are seen a single time; approximately 0.17% belongs to the top ten. The germline V gene encodes CDR1 SGHTA and CDR2 FQGTGA. The CDR3 extends over 14 amino acids. V dropped 1 base and J dropped 1 base, with 5 bases sitting between them. Points from the study as a whole: For siplizumab cultures, the suppressive function of their proliferating Tregs was not confirmed. Naive T cells looked more diverse than memory cells and looked like major alloresponse contributors. Siplizumab produced a significant reduction in alloreactive sequences that were traceable to unstimulated CD4+ memory cells.

Material for sequencing was non-Treg CD4+ T cells sorted from blood. This clonotype was sampled from a human donor in good health. The chain carries TRBV7-3 and TRBJ2-1; no reliable D call. The CDR3 region is CASSLMGSYNEQFF. The CDR3 region has the DNA TGTGCCAGCAGCTTAATGGGATCCTACAATGAGCAGTTCTTC. Full variable domain (missing parts from reference TRBV7-3 and TRBJ2-1): GAGVSQTPSNKVTEKGKYVELRCDPISGHTALYWYRQSLGQGPEFLIYFQGTGAADDSGLPNDRFFAVRPEGSVSTLKIQRTERGDSAVYLCASSLMGSYNEQFFGPGTRLTVL.